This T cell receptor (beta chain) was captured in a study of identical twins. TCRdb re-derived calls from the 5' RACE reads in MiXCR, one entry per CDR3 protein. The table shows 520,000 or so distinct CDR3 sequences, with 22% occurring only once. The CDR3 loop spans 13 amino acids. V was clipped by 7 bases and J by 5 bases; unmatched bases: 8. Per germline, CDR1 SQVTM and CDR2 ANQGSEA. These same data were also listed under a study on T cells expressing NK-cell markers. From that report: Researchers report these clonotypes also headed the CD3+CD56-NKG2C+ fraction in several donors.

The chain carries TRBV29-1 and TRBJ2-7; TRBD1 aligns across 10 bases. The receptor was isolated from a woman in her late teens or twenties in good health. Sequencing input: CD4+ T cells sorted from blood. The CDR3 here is CSDGGQGVHEQYF. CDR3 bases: TGCAGCGACGGAGGACAGGGGGTCCACGAGCAGTACTTC.